The present T cell receptor beta chain was sequenced within a study of regulatory T cells in long-lasting Graves disease. The table lists this clonotype with a few counts. Time point indicated: persistent/refractory GD, antithyroid drugs over 5 years with positive TRAb. PBMCs were the source of the RNA used for TCR sequencing. Arm-PCR with iRepertoire HTBI primers amplified the CDR3 regions for these TCR beta libraries. Original processing methods: Throughout the samples, researchers identified about 56 TRBV and approximately 13 TRBJ segments. In TCRdb, the multiplex PCR reads were re-called with MiXCR into one record per CDR3 protein. For this entry, the V and J calls and clone size follow TCRdb and not the study's own pipeline. Seen here are over 300,000 distinct CDR3 sequences, around 20% observed once, and the top ten hold about 29%. Here the sequenced sample was peripheral blood mononuclear cells (PBMCs), taken when the disease was refractory, from a patient treated with antithyroid drugs. The sequence came from a female donor with Graves disease.

CDR3 residues: CASKGGLAGGEQYF. The CDR3 coding sequence is TGTGCCAGCAAAGGGGGACTAGCGGGAGGTGAGCAGTACTTC. V and J are TRBV28 and TRBJ2-7; 15 nucleotides align to TRBD2. This CDR3 contains 14 residues. Germline V CDR1 and CDR2: MDHEN, SYDVKM. The J segment lost 7 bases and the V segment lost 7 bases, leaving 5 bases of the junction unmatched.